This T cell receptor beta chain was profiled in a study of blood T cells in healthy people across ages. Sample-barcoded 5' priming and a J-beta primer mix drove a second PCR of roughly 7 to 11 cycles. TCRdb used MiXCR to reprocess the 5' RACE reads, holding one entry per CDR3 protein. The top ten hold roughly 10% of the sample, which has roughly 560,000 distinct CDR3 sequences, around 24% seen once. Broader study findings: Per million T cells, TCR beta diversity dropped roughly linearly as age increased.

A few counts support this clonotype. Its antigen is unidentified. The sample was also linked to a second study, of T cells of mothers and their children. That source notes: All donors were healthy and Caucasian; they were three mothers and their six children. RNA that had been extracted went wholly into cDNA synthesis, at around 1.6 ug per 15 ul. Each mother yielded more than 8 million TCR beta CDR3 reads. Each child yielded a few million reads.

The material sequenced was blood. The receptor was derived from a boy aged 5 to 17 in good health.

In DNA form, the CDR3 reads TGCAGCGCCTGGGGGGGGACCGGCGAGCAGTACTTC. Amino acid sequence: CSAWGGTGEQYF. The genes are TRBV29-1 and TRBJ2-7, with 7 bases identical to TRBD2. The ends lost 7 bases at V and 6 bases at J; junction bases unmatched: 9. This CDR3 has 12 residues. Per germline, CDR1 SQVTM and CDR2 ANQGSEA.